This T cell receptor beta chain was captured in a study of shared clonotypes between healthy human individuals (dated by TCRdb to the early 2020s). The study in broad terms: The cohort included a few men and a couple of women between 18 and 49 years of age. Per donor, three plates each were used for CD4 naive and CD4 memory, two for CD8 naive, and one for CD8 memory. To estimate repertoire size and how much clonotype sharing occurs between individuals, the study deeply sequenced the blood TCR repertoires of about five healthy adults. Different laboratories and diverse techniques were used to prepare libraries and sequence TCR repertoires, to increase sequencing depth and limit assay-specific biases. Per donor, leukapheresis produced somewhere between about 0.94 and 9 billion PBMCs. Results and caveats for the whole study, not just this receptor: Pairwise subsampling indicated that sequencing depth was expected to affect the degree of clonotype sharing among donors. Only blood was sampled, and tissue TCR repertoires likely differ from those in blood. Even with the large sequencing depth, rarefaction of the sorted-subset datasets indicated that sequencing was incomplete. Naive subsets generally had larger estimated clonotype richness than memory subsets did. Roughly 5% of naive CD4, 3.5% of naive CD8, roughly 2.4% of memory CD4, and about 0.4% of memory CD8 clonotypes were shared across several donors. Higher generation probabilities were observed for clonotypes shared by all four sorted-subset donors than for non-shared clonotypes. Because the study included only a small number of donors, the genetic and exposure-history diversity represented was limited.

Turning to this clone: The specificity of this receptor is unknown. No quality values exist for individual bases; no much larger clone is one base distant.

Donors were healthy HIV-negative adults with no recently reported acute infections or vaccinations. Only Caucasian adults living in Nashville, Tennessee, USA were represented among the donors. Magnetic negative selection was used to enrich CD4+ T cells, after which naive cells were positively selected on CD45RA and the negative fraction became the memory subset. Blood was collected by leukapheresis, and PBMCs were isolated by Ficoll-Histopaque density gradient centrifugation and then cryopreserved in liquid nitrogen vapor phase. Analytical flow cytometry was used to check the purity and quantity of every magnetically sorted T cell population. Genomic DNA was isolated from every sorted fraction and measured by UV absorbance on a Nanodrop 2000c. Using the deep immunoSEQ assay, TCR CDR3 regions were amplified from genomic DNA by multiplex PCR. Extracted genomic DNA from each cell subset was spread evenly across all wells of several immunoSEQ 96-well plates, with each plate serving as a replicate. For sorted subsets, approximately 210 ng genomic DNA, equal to about 30,000 T cell genomes, was loaded into each replicate PCR. Purified libraries were quantified with a Qubit 3.0 fluorometer, sized on a Bioanalyzer 2100, and re-quantified with the KAPA Library Quantification kit. A separate single-read 150-cycle Illumina NextSeq 550 flow cell was used to sequence each immunoSEQ 96-well plate. Per the authors' processing: Because only junctional sequences without quality scores were contained in the immunoSEQ output, filtering matching that applied to full-length reads could not be performed. To assign V/J genes and CDR3, sequences were annotated against IMGT germline references using PyIR, a Python wrapper for IgBLAST v1.9. Any read was removed if the V/J assignment was weak (E-value above 1e-6), the CDR3 was missing, or the read contained stop codons, out-of-frame junctions, or ambiguous translated residues. V3J clonotypes were defined as sequences sharing the same inferred V gene, J gene, and CDR3 amino acid sequence. To compute the percentage overlap between repertoires, the number of shared unique clonotypes was divided by the size of the smaller repertoire. Richness of each repertoire was evaluated using RTK rarefaction, the Chao1 estimator, and Recon v2.1 estimates of unobserved clonotypes. Generation probabilities for all TCRbeta clonotypes obtained by the gDNA method from a handful of donors were computed using OLGA. TCRdb stores this immuneACCESS table with in-frame sequences only. Part of the clones is absent; in the studies checked, under half of the shortfall reflects unresolved V genes, and no reason is known for the rest. The V and J calls and clone size are taken from that table; D and trimming were inferred from the DNA. This sample lists 400,000 to 600,000 clones; roughly 95% were detected once. Jointly, the top ten make up 0.05% to 0.07% of the sample.

The clonotype comes from a woman in her 30s in good health. The material sequenced was naive CD4+ T cells sorted from blood. The cell subset or site label for this specimen denotes: CD45RA+ positively selected.

The DNA is TGTGCCAGCAGAGCTCGGCGGCCTTTCTCTGGAAACACCATATATTTT. It specifies CASRARRPFSGNTIYF. The V gene is TRBV28 and the J gene is TRBJ1-3, with the D gene too uncertain to name. A distance of 15 bases separates the germline ends of V and J, which lose 6 bases and 0 bases respectively. The CDR3 has 16 amino acids, counting the end cysteine and phenylalanine. Here the CDR3 DNA is all that survives: 48 bases in frame from base 1. The germline V gene supplies CDR1 MDHEN and CDR2 SYDVKM.